Listed below are T cell receptor beta chains from one sample, sequenced in a study of cytotoxic CD8 clonotypes in ibrutinib-treated CLL. Here immunoSEQ multiplex PCR was the method, and the copy in TCRdb shows in-frame clones only, minus some. The table has 130,000 to 150,000 clones, around 80% seen once. The sequences come from PBMCs, collected after 12 months of ibrutinib treatment. These receptors all come from a human donor with chronic lymphocytic leukemia. Each CDR3 is given with its conserved first and last residue. A D gene is named only where the DNA matches it firmly. Not every row has a clone size; where given, it reads once, few, many or a size class.

d_gene,j_gene,v_gene,abundance,CDR3nt,CDR3aa
TRBD1,TRBJ2-1,TRBV11-3,-,TGTGCCAGCAGCACTCGGACAGGGGGACCCTACAATGAGCAGTTCTTC,CASSTRTGGPYNEQFF
TRBD2,TRBJ2-1,TRBV27,-,TGTGCCAGCAGTCCACCGGGGAGCGGGAGAATGTTCAATGAGCAGTTCTTC,CASSPPGSGRMFNEQFF
TRBD1,TRBJ1-2,TRBV4-1,few,TGCGCCAGCAGCCAAGTTCGCGACAGGGCGTCTCAGAACTATGGCTACACCTTC,CASSQVRDRASQNYGYTF
-,TRBJ2-7,TRBV2,-,TGTGCCAGCAGTGAAGCCCTAGCGCGTTCCTACGAGCAGTACTTC,CASSEALARSYEQYF
TRBD1,TRBJ2-1,TRBV7-2,-,TGTGCCAGCAGCTCTAGAGGGGACAGGGGGCCGCGGGATGAGCAGTTCTTC,CASSSRGDRGPRDEQFF
-,TRBJ1-1,TRBV18,few,TGTGCCAGCTCACCGGGTGGGCGTTGGGCTTTCTTT,CASSPGGRWAFF
-,TRBJ2-7,TRBV7-9,-,TGTGCCAGCAGCCGAGGACAGAGCTCCTACGAGCAGTACTTC,CASSRGQSSYEQYF
TRBD2,TRBJ2-1,TRBV2,-,TGTGCCAACTCAGGGGGCGTGCTAGCGGGAGGGCCGGGCTACAATGAGCAGTTCTTC,CANSGGVLAGGPGYNEQFF
-,TRBJ1-2,TRBV7-9,-,TGTGCCAGCAGCCAATTAATTTTGAGGCCCAGGCGTCTTGGCTACACCTTC,CASSQLILRPRRLGYTF
-,TRBJ2-3,TRBV2,-,TGTGCCAGCAGTGTAGGTGGCGATACGCAGTATTTT,CASSVGGDTQYF
-,TRBJ2-5,TRBV27,-,TGTGCCAGCAGAAAAAGGGGGGAGGATACTCAAGAGACCCAGTACTTC,CASRKRGEDTQETQYF
-,TRBJ2-7,TRBV11-3,once,TGTGCCAGCAGCTTAGATTGGGCGGGCGACAGGAACTCCTACGAGCAGTACTTC,CASSLDWAGDRNSYEQYF
-,TRBJ2-5,TRBV28,-,TGTGCCAGCAGTTTTCTGGCAGCCCAAGAGACCCAGTACTTC,CASSFLAAQETQYF
TRBD2,TRBJ2-1,TRBV7-6,-,TGTGCCAGCAGCCAGACTAGCGGGAGGGCCTGGGATAATGAGCAGTTCTTC,CASSQTSGRAWDNEQFF
TRBD1,TRBJ2-1,TRBV6-6,few,TGTGCCAGCAGCCCAGGGACAGGGGAAGCCAATGAGCAGTTCTTC,CASSPGTGEANEQFF
TRBD2,TRBJ2-1,TRBV30,-,TGTGCCTGGAGTGTACTCTTCGGCGGGAGGGTACCCAAAAATGAGCAGTTCTTC,CAWSVLFGGRVPKNEQFF
TRBD2,TRBJ2-1,TRBV5-1,-,TGCGCCAGCAGCTTACTAGCGGGAGGAGATGAGCAGTTCTTC,CASSLLAGGDEQFF
-,TRBJ2-5,TRBV5-1,-,TGCGCCAGCAGCCACCAAACGGAGAACCGAGAGACCCAGTACTTC,CASSHQTENRETQYF
-,TRBJ2-5,TRBV5-1,-,TGCGCCAGCAGCTTGGATGTTGGGGGCGGAGAGACCCAGTACTTC,CASSLDVGGGETQYF
-,TRBJ2-7,TRBV11-2,-,TGTGCCAGCAGTTTAGCTCCCGGGGGCTACGAGCAGTACTTC,CASSLAPGGYEQYF
TRBD2,TRBJ2-5,TRBV7-6,-,TGTGCCAGCAGGCATAAGCGGGAGGGCATGAAACAAGAGACCCAGTACTTC,CASRHKREGMKQETQYF
-,TRBJ2-3,TRBV6-1,-,TGTGCCAGCAGTGGGACCCTAAGAAGCGAAGATACGCAGTATTTT,CASSGTLRSEDTQYF
TRBD2,TRBJ2-7,TRBV28,-,TGTGCCAGCAGCCCAACCCCGGGACTAGCGTTGTACGAGCAGTACTTC,CASSPTPGLALYEQYF
-,TRBJ1-3,TRBV19,few,TGTGCCAGTAAGACCACCGCTGGAAACACCATATATTTT,CASKTTAGNTIYF
TRBD2,TRBJ2-1,TRBV27,-,TGTGCCAGCAGTACGGGACTAGCGGGCCACAATGAGCAGTTCTTC,CASSTGLAGHNEQFF
-,TRBJ2-7,TRBV6-4,-,TGTGCCAGCAGTGCCAACCAGGGCTACGAGCAGTACTTC,CASSANQGYEQYF
TRBD2,TRBJ2-3,TRBV9,-,TGTGCCAGCAGCGCGGGACTAGCGGGCACAGATACGCAGTATTTT,CASSAGLAGTDTQYF
-,TRBJ2-7,TRBV5-1,-,TGCGCCAGCAGCCAGGGAAGGCGGGGCGACGAGCAGTACTTC,CASSQGRRGDEQYF
-,TRBJ2-3,TRBV7-2,once,TGTGCCAGCAGCCCGCGCCGTGGAGATACGCAGTATTTT,CASSPRRGDTQYF
-,TRBJ2-3,TRBV2,-,TGTGCCAGCAAAGGTACCGGACAGTTCATCGTTGGCACAGATACGCAGTATTTT,CASKGTGQFIVGTDTQYF
TRBD1,TRBJ1-2,TRBV7-2,few,TGTGCCAGCAGCTTAGTGTCAGGGGGGAGTGGCTACACCTTC,CASSLVSGGSGYTF
-,TRBJ2-7,TRBV2,-,TGTGCCGGGGGGACCGGGATTATTCCCTACGAGCAGTACTTC,CAGGTGIIPYEQYF
-,TRBJ1-2,TRBV7-3,-,TGTGCCAGCAGCTTAACTTTCGGCTATGGCTACACCTTC,CASSLTFGYGYTF
-,TRBJ2-1,TRBV4-3,-,TGCGCCAGCAGCCGCAAGACAGAACCCAATGAGCAGTTCTTC,CASSRKTEPNEQFF
TRBD1,TRBJ2-7,TRBV4-2,-,TGTGCCAGCAGCCAAGCAGGGGGAAGAGACTACGAGCAGTACTTC,CASSQAGGRDYEQYF
TRBD2,TRBJ2-3,TRBV4-3,-,TGCGCCAGCAGCAGGGAACTAGCGGGAGTTCTAGATACGCAGTATTTT,CASSRELAGVLDTQYF
TRBD2,TRBJ2-1,TRBV6-4,-,TGTGCCAGCAGTGGTAGCGGGAGAGGGGACAATGAGCAGTTCTTC,CASSGSGRGDNEQFF
TRBD1,TRBJ1-5,TRBV4-3,-,TGCGCCAGCAGCCAAGGACAGGGCCAGTTTCAGCCCCAGCATTTT,CASSQGQGQFQPQHF
-,TRBJ1-1,TRBV19,-,TGTGCCAGTTCCCAGGGTTGGAACACTGAAGCTTTCTTT,CASSQGWNTEAFF
-,TRBJ2-5,TRBV5-1,-,TGCGCCAGCAGCTTGGGGGGCGGAAGACTTCAAGAGACCCAGTACTTC,CASSLGGGRLQETQYF
-,TRBJ1-2,TRBV5-1,-,TGCGCCAGCAGCTTGGGTCCCTCTAACTATGGCTACACCTTC,CASSLGPSNYGYTF
TRBD2,TRBJ2-5,TRBV28,-,TGTGCCAGCAGTTCTCTAGCGGGACAAGAGACCCAGTACTTC,CASSSLAGQETQYF
TRBD2,TRBJ2-2,TRBV7-2,-,TGTGCCAGCAGCCCGATTGGGACTAGTTCCTCCGGGGAGCTGTTTTTT,CASSPIGTSSSGELFF
-,TRBJ2-5,TRBV11-2,once,TGTGCCAGCAGCCCCCATCTAGAGGAGACCCAGTACTTC,CASSPHLEETQYF
TRBD2,TRBJ2-7,TRBV15,-,TGTGCCACCAGCAGAGATAGAACTAGCGGGAGGGTGTACGAGCAGTACTTC,CATSRDRTSGRVYEQYF
TRBD2,TRBJ2-6,TRBV5-4,-,TGTGCCAGCAGCGGGGGACTAGCGGGAGTGCCTGGGGCCAACGTCCTGACTTTC,CASSGGLAGVPGANVLTF
-,TRBJ1-4,TRBV19,-,TGTGCCAGTAGGCCCGGGACGGTAAATGAAAAACTGTTTTTT,CASRPGTVNEKLFF
-,TRBJ2-5,TRBV5-1,-,TGCGCCAGCAGCTTGGCATGGTTGCGGGAGACCCAGTACTTC,CASSLAWLRETQYF
TRBD2,TRBJ2-5,TRBV7-8,-,TGTGCCAGCAGCTTAGTCCTAGCGGGACAAGAGACCCAGTACTTC,CASSLVLAGQETQYF
-,TRBJ2-7,TRBV25-1,-,TGTGCCAGCAGTAAACAGGGACCCCGGGGCGAGCAGTACTTC,CASSKQGPRGEQYF
TRBD2,TRBJ2-7,TRBV9,-,TGTGCCAGCAGCGTAGCTCCTAGGCTAGCGGGAGTTTCTTACGAGCAGTACTTC,CASSVAPRLAGVSYEQYF